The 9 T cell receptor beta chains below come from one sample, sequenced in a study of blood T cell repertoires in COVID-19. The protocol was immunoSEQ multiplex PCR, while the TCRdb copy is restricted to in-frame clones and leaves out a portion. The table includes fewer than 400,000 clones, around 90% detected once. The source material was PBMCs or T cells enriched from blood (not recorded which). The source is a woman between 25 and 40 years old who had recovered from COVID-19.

The CDR3 nucleotides read TGTGCCAGCAGCACGACCATGACTAGGAAAGAGACCCAGTACTTC. Its translation is CASSTTMTRKETQYF. The V and J genes are TRBV5-4 and TRBJ2-5, with D possibly matching TRBD2 (6 bases). The CDR3 loop spans 15 amino acids. V was clipped by 4 bases and J by 3 bases, with 16 bases between them. Germline loops: CDR1 SGHNT, CDR2 YYREEE (reference sequence).

The CDR3 sequence is CASRSGAYEQYF. CDR3 bases: TGTGCCAGCAGGAGCGGAGCCTACGAGCAGTACTTC. The chain links TRBV28 to TRBJ2-7; D perhaps matches TRBD2 (5 bases). The ends were cut back, 6 bases at V and 2 bases at J, with 8 bases in the middle. The CDR3 covers 12 residues. Germline V gene sequence: CDR1 MDHEN, CDR2 SYDVKM.

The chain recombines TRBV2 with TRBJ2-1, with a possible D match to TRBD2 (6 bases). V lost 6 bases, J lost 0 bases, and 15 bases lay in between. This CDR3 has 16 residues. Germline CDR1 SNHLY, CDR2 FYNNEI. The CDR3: CASRGDSLRSYNEQFF. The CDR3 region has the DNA TGTGCCAGCAGGGGGGACTCCCTACGCTCCTACAATGAGCAGTTCTTC.

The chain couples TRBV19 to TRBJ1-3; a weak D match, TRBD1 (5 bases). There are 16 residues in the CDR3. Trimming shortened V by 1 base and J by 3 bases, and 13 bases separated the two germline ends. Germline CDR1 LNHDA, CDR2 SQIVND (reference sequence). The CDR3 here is CASSIGPAGRGNTIYF. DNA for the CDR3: TGTGCCAGTAGTATAGGACCCGCGGGACGTGGAAACACCATATATTTT.

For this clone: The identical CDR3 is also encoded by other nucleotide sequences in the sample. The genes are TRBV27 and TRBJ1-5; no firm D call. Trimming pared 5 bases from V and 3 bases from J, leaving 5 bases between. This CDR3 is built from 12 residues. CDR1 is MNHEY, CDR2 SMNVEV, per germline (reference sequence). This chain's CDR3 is CASSPLNQPQHF. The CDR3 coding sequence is TGTGCCAGCAGTCCACTCAATCAGCCCCAGCATTTT.

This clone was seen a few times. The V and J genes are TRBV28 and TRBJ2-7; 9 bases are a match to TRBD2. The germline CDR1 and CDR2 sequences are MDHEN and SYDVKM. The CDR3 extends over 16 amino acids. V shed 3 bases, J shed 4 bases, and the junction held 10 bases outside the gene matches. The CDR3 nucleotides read TGTGCCAGCAGTTTCCTGGCGGGAGGGCCGCTATACGAGCAGTACTTC. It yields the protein CASSFLAGGPLYEQYF.

The CDR3: CASSVTPGGQPQHF. In DNA, the CDR3 is TGTGCCAGCAGCGTAACGCCAGGAGGGCAGCCCCAGCATTTT. The J gene is TRBJ1-5, the V gene TRBV9; D gene ambiguous. The CDR3 totals 14 residues. Germline CDR1 is SGDLS and CDR2 is YYNGEE. Trimming cost V 1 base and J 7 bases, with 12 bases left between them.

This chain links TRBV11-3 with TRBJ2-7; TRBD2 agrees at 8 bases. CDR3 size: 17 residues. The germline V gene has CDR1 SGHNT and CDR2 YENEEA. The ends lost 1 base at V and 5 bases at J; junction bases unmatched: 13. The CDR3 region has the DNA TGTGCCAGCAGCTTAGGACGAGCGGGGGCGTGGGGGCACGAGCAGTACTTC. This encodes CASSLGRAGAWGHEQYF.

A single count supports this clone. CDR3 bases: TGTGCCAGCTCACCAACGACAGGGGGCGGCTATGGCTACACCTTC. Translating gives CASSPTTGGGYGYTF. The chain combines TRBV18 with TRBJ1-2; 10 bases line up with TRBD1. CDR3 length: 15 residues. Trimming cost V 2 bases and J 4 bases; bases outside gene matches: 4. Germline values: CDR1 KGHSH, CDR2 LQKENI. Full variable domain (remainder filled in from reference TRBV18 and TRBJ1-2): NAGVMQNPRHLVRRRGQEARLRCSPMKGHSHVYWYRQLPEEGLKFMVYLQKENIIDESGMPKERFSAEFPKEGPSILRIQQVVRGDSAAYFCASSPTTGGGYGYTFGSGTRLTVV.